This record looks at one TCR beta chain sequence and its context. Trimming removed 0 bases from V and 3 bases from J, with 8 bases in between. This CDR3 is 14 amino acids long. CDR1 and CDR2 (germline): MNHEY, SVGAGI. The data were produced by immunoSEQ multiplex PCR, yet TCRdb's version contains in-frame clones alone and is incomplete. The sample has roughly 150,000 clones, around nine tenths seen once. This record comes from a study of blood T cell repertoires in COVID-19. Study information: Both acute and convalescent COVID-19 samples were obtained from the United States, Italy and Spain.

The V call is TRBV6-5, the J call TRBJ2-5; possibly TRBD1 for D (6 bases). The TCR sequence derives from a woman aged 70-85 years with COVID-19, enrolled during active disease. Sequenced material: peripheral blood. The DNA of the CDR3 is TGTGCCAGCAGTTACTCAGGGGGTGAAGAGACCCAGTACTTC. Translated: CASSYSGGEETQYF.